This TCR beta chain originates from a study of blood T cells in healthy people across ages. Study-wide background: Capture via template switching afforded approximately one barcoded beta molecule per two T cells. Study-wide results and limits: For the donors, CMV status was unknown and possibly confounded expanded clonotype changes.

Then a second PCR, running roughly 7 to 11 cycles, was carried out with a sample-barcoded 5' primer and a J-beta primer mix. TCRdb used MiXCR to reprocess the 5' RACE reads, holding one entry per CDR3 protein. The top ten clones hold 3% to 4% of a sample with hundreds of thousands of distinct CDR3 sequences, around 21% of them seen once. This clonotype was counted many times. Antigen unknown. Trimming shortened V by 6 bases and J by 3 bases, and 19 bases separated the two germline ends. Germline V CDR1 and CDR2: SGHRS, YFSETQ. This CDR3 contains 15 residues. Sample: blood. The genes are TRBV5-1 and TRBJ2-7; a possible D gene is TRBD2 (5 bases). The TCR comes from a man aged 70 or older in good health. The CDR3 sequence is CASKPFDGVHYEQYF. For the CDR3, the DNA is TGCGCCAGCAAACCCTTTGACGGGGTTCACTACGAGCAGTACTTC.